These 18 T cell receptor beta chains came from one sample sequenced in a study of Ad26.COV2.S vaccination and SARS-CoV-2 variants. Treatment specified: around 19 received Ad26.COV2.S at low or high dose, single or two shots; about 5 received placebo; per-sample allocation not given. Samples analyzed were those drawn on day 63 after the first vaccine or placebo injection. Method: immunoSEQ multiplex PCR; TCRdb's copy keeps in-frame clones and lacks some. The data contain approximately 420,000 clones, roughly 90% of them seen just once; the ten biggest clones take up about 3.5%. This sample comprised peripheral blood, obtained in a trial of Ad26.COV2.S vaccine versus placebo. These receptors all stem from a person aged 18-60 years who received the Ad26.COV2.S COVID-19 vaccine or a placebo.

The V call is TRBV30, the J call TRBJ2-2, with TRBD2 matching 8 bases. Germline V gives CDR1 GTSNPN, CDR2 SVGIG (reference sequence). This CDR3 comprises 13 residues. Unmatched junction bases numbered 6, after V lost 5 bases and J lost 7 bases. Written as DNA, the CDR3 is TGTGCCTGGGGGTACGGGACTAGCGGGGAGCTGTTTTTT. This codes for CAWGYGTSGELFF.

This sequence joins TRBV5-1 and TRBJ2-7; TRBD1 matches 7 bases. The CDR3 covers 14 residues. Germline assignment: CDR1 SGHRS and CDR2 YFSETQ. J gave up 5 bases and V 3 bases, and 8 bases lay outside the gene matches. DNA of the CDR3: TGCGCCAGCAGCTACGGACAGGCCAGGCACGAGCAGTACTTC. Translation: CASSYGQARHEQYF.

This clone was found once. The rearrangement uses TRBV12-3 or TRBV12-4 and TRBJ1-1; no clear D. This CDR3 region has 12 residues. Between the trimmed V and J ends, which lost 3 bases and 7 bases, there was a span of 9 bases. CDR3 sequence: CASSLEGNEAFF. Written as DNA, the CDR3 is TGTGCCAGCAGTTTGGAGGGAAATGAAGCTTTCTTT.

The chain carries TRBV18 and TRBJ2-1; a weak D match, TRBD2 (5 bases). This CDR3 contains 16 residues. Germline V lookup: CDR1 KGHSH, CDR2 LQKENI. V shed 1 base and J shed 12 bases, with 22 bases lying between them. The CDR3 is CASSPLLKGAPGGQFF. The CDR3 DNA reads TGTGCCAGCTCACCACTTCTTAAAGGAGCCCCCGGAGGGCAGTTCTTC.

This chain links TRBV14 with TRBJ1-1; unclear D gene. V lost 5 bases to trimming and J lost 4 bases, with 17 bases between them. Germline V lookup: CDR1 SGHDN, CDR2 FVKESK. This CDR3 has 15 amino acids. The DNA for the CDR3 is TGTGCCAGCAGCTTAAGGGCAGGCTTTAGCACTGAAGCTTTCTTT. Amino acids: CASSLRAGFSTEAFF.

V usage is TRBV9 and J usage is TRBJ2-3; 8 bases match TRBD2. The J segment lost 2 bases and the V segment lost 4 bases, leaving 6 bases of the junction unmatched. Germline V CDR1 and CDR2: SGDLS, YYNGEE. The CDR3 has 15 residues. CDR3: CASSPRAGATDTQYF. The CDR3 DNA reads as TGTGCCAGCAGCCCCCGAGCGGGGGCCACAGATACGCAGTATTTT.

The rearrangement links TRBV30 to TRBJ2-3, with TRBD2 identical over 9 bases. The CDR3 covers 15 residues. Germline V gene lookup returns CDR1 GTSNPN and CDR2 SVGIG (reference sequence). With V trimmed by 4 bases and J by 4 bases, 9 bases remained unmatched. CDR3 in amino acids: CAWTQSGGQADTQYF. The CDR3 nucleotides read TGTGCCTGGACCCAGAGCGGGGGGCAGGCAGATACGCAGTATTTT.

The chain combines TRBV30 with TRBJ2-5; unclear D gene. V dropped 0 bases and J dropped 2 bases, with 10 bases sitting between them. The CDR3 sequence is 14 residues long. Germline lookup yields CDR1 GTSNPN and CDR2 SVGIG (reference sequence). The CDR3 DNA reads TGTGCCTGGAGTGTAGGTGGCTCGCAAGAGACCCAGTACTTC. Its protein product is CAWSVGGSQETQYF. The complete variable domain, with remaining parts taken from reference TRBV30 and TRBJ2-5, reads SQTIHQWPATLVQPVGSPLSLECTVEGTSNPNLYWYRQAAGRGLQLLFYSVGIGQISSEVPQNLSASRPQDRQFILSSKKLLLSDSGFYLCAWSVGGSQETQYFGPGTRLLVL.

The chain employs TRBV10-3 and TRBJ1-3; possible D gene TRBD1, 5 bases. V was pared by 0 bases and J by 4 bases, with 7 bases between. Germline values: CDR1 ENHRY, CDR2 SYGVKD. This CDR3 has 14 amino acids. The CDR3 sequence: CAISESREGNTIYF. CDR3 DNA sequence: TGTGCCATCAGTGAGTCCAGGGAAGGAAACACCATATATTTT.

This clone was detected once. This chain links TRBV7-3 with TRBJ2-2; TRBD1 agrees at 8 bases. Germline assignment: CDR1 SGHTA and CDR2 FQGTGA. The V gene end was trimmed by 5 bases and the J gene end by 0 bases; junction bases not matched to a gene: 2. The CDR3 consists of 15 residues. CDR3 nucleotide sequence: TGTGCCAGCAGCCTGGACAGGGCGAACACCGGGGAGCTGTTTTTT. It specifies CASSLDRANTGELFF.

The chain couples TRBV2 to TRBJ1-5; D gene ambiguous. Between the trimmed V and J ends, which lost 3 bases and 5 bases, there was a span of 11 bases. CDR3 length: 14 residues. Germline CDR1 is SNHLY and CDR2 is FYNNEI. The CDR3 protein is CASSDPAPDQPQHF. The CDR3 DNA follows: TGTGCCAGCAGTGATCCGGCCCCCGATCAGCCCCAGCATTTT.

J is TRBJ1-1 and V is TRBV28; maybe TRBD1 (5 bases). This CDR3 region has 14 residues. Germline CDR1 is MDHEN and CDR2 is SYDVKM. V was cut by 3 bases and J by 5 bases, with 13 bases left in between. The CDR3 is CASSFRGGKTEAFF. CDR3 DNA sequence: TGTGCCAGCAGTTTTAGGGGAGGGAAGACTGAAGCTTTCTTT.

The genes are TRBV7-2 and TRBJ2-4; D unclear. The germline V and J ends were trimmed by 5 bases and 3 bases, with 11 bases remaining between them. There are 14 residues in the CDR3. Germline assignment: CDR1 SGHTA and CDR2 FQGNSA. DNA for the CDR3: TGTGCCAGCAGCCCGCGAGGCAGCAAAAACATTCAGTACTTC. This codes for CASSPRGSKNIQYF.

Comment on this clone: This sample includes further DNA sequences coding for the same CDR3. The chain employs TRBV5-1 and TRBJ1-2, with 9 bases aligning to TRBD1. J gave up 2 bases and V 4 bases, and 6 bases lay outside the gene matches. CDR3 length: 15 amino acids. Germline loops: CDR1 SGHRS, CDR2 YFSETQ. The DNA of the CDR3 is TGCGCCAGCAGCCCCCCGGGACAGGGAAACTATGGCTACACCTTC. Protein product: CASSPPGQGNYGYTF.

This clone appeared once. The V call is TRBV28, the J call TRBJ1-5, with D tentatively TRBD1 (5 bases). The CDR3 consists of 13 residues. CDR1 and CDR2 (germline): MDHEN, SYDVKM. V lost 2 bases and J 5 bases, leaving 7 bases between the germline ends. This CDR3 is CASSLGGDQPQHF. The CDR3 DNA reads TGTGCCAGCAGTTTAGGAGGGGATCAGCCCCAGCATTTT. The whole variable domain, filled in from reference TRBV28 and TRBJ1-5, reads DVKVTQSSRYLVKRTGEKVFLECVQDMDHENMFWYRQDPGLGLRLIYFSYDVKMKEKGDIPEGYSVSREKKERFSLILESASTNQTSMYLCASSLGGDQPQHFGDGTRLSIL.

The chain recombines TRBV6-2 or TRBV6-3 with TRBJ2-7, with 8 bases that match TRBD2. After removal of 2 bases from V and 6 bases from J, the junction contained 6 bases not matched to a gene. The germline V gene encodes CDR1 MNHEY and CDR2 SVGEGT. The CDR3 consists of 14 residues. The DNA of the CDR3 is TGTGCCAGCAGTTACCGGCGGGGGGCTCCCGAGCAGTACTTC. The encoded protein is CASSYRRGAPEQYF.

The chain has TRBV15 and TRBJ2-3; D unclear. Per the germline V gene, CDR1 is LNHNV and CDR2 is YYDKDF (reference sequence). Trimming removed 1 base from V and 8 bases from J, with 10 bases in between. The CDR3 extends over 13 amino acids. Here the CDR3 reads CATSRAAEGTQYF. DNA of the CDR3: TGTGCCACCAGCAGAGCGGCGGAAGGTACGCAGTATTTT.

Comments on this clone: The same CDR3 also results from other DNA sequences found in this sample. The chain joins TRBV6-1 to TRBJ1-1, with D uncertain. Germline assignment: CDR1 MNHNS and CDR2 SASEGT. The CDR3 is 12 amino acids. V dropped 3 bases and J dropped 1 base, with 3 bases sitting between them. CDR3 protein: CASSERNTEAFF. CDR3 coding DNA: TGTGCCAGCAGTGAGCGGAACACTGAAGCTTTCTTT.